This T cell receptor (beta chain) was identified in a study of cytomegalovirus exposure and HLA in healthy donors. Notes on the study in general: It was reportedly the case that the classifier diagnosed cytomegalovirus status with high specificity and sensitivity.

TCRdb keeps only in-frame clones here, not all; method: immunoSEQ multiplex PCR. The data hold nearly 200,000 clones, with 65% to 90% observed a single time. This clone was observed a few times. Antigen: not known. Germline CDR1 and CDR2: SQVTM and ANQGSEA. V lost 6 bases and J lost 1, with 9 bases in between. CDR3 size: 12 residues. This receptor was identified in a woman aged 25 to 39 in good health and CMV-seropositive. This chain links TRBV29-1 with TRBJ1-1; a weak D match, TRBD1 (6 bases). The specimen sequenced was PBMCs. The CDR3 DNA sequence: TGCAGCGTGGAGACAGGGAACACTGAAGCTTTCTTT. Translating gives CSVETGNTEAFF.